The rows below give T cell receptor beta chains drawn from one sample of a study of beta chain features in type 1 diabetes. Clones were sequenced by immunoSEQ multiplex PCR, and TCRdb holds only the in-frame ones, with some missing. This sample has nearly 700,000 clones, with about an eighth found just once. The sequencing input was naive CD4+ T cells from blood. Receptors were obtained from a man between 18 and 35 years old with type 1 diabetes. The CDR3 runs from the conserved cysteine through the conserved F or W. Each record gives: D gene, V gene, clone size, J gene, CDR3 DNA, CDR3 protein. D genes are given only for firm matches. Clone size is given for some rows only: seen once, a few or many times, or a class if the clone is expanded.

D gene: -
V gene: TRBV7-2
clone size: -
J gene: TRBJ1-1
CDR3 DNA: TGTGCCAGCAGCCCGCCCGGGAACACTGAAGCTTTCTTT
CDR3 protein: CASSPPGNTEAFF

D gene: -
V gene: TRBV7-8
clone size: -
J gene: TRBJ2-7
CDR3 DNA: TGTGCCAGCAGCTTAGGAGGACAGATATACTACGAGCAGTACTTC
CDR3 protein: CASSLGGQIYYEQYF

D gene: TRBD1
V gene: TRBV6-5
clone size: -
J gene: TRBJ1-2
CDR3 DNA: TGTGCCAGCAGCCGAGGACAGGTCGGCGGCTACACCTTC
CDR3 protein: CASSRGQVGGYTF

D gene: -
V gene: TRBV2
clone size: -
J gene: TRBJ2-5
CDR3 DNA: TGTGCCAGCAGCCCCAAGGAGACCCAGTACTTC
CDR3 protein: CASSPKETQYF

D gene: -
V gene: TRBV5-1
clone size: -
J gene: TRBJ1-1
CDR3 DNA: TGCGCCAGCAGCTTAGGTGAGGTCACTGAAGCTTTCTTT
CDR3 protein: CASSLGEVTEAFF

D gene: -
V gene: TRBV6-5
clone size: -
J gene: TRBJ1-1
CDR3 DNA: TGTGCCAGCACCGTAGTGTCTGGGGCCACTGAAGCTTTCTTT
CDR3 protein: CASTVVSGATEAFF

D gene: TRBD1
V gene: TRBV20-1
clone size: few
J gene: TRBJ1-4
CDR3 DNA: TGCAGTGCAGGGACAGTTGAAAAACTGTTTTTT
CDR3 protein: CSAGTVEKLFF

D gene: -
V gene: TRBV28
clone size: -
J gene: TRBJ2-5
CDR3 DNA: TGTGCCAGCAGTTCGGGGGGGACAGGGTCAGAGACCCAGTACTTC
CDR3 protein: CASSSGGTGSETQYF

D gene: -
V gene: TRBV11-3
clone size: -
J gene: TRBJ2-1
CDR3 DNA: TGTGCCAGCAGCTTGGGCGTCAATGAGCAGTTCTTC
CDR3 protein: CASSLGVNEQFF

D gene: -
V gene: TRBV27
clone size: few
J gene: TRBJ1-4
CDR3 DNA: TGTGCCAGCAGAATGGACAGCCTTAAAGCTAATGAAAAACTGTTTTTT
CDR3 protein: CASRMDSLKANEKLFF

D gene: -
V gene: TRBV5-1
clone size: -
J gene: TRBJ2-1
CDR3 DNA: TGCGCCAGCAGCTTAGGGGGGCTCTACAATGAGCAGTTCTTC
CDR3 protein: CASSLGGLYNEQFF

D gene: -
V gene: TRBV14
clone size: -
J gene: TRBJ2-7
CDR3 DNA: TGTGCCAGCAGCCGGACAAGGGGTCCCTACGAGCAGTACTTC
CDR3 protein: CASSRTRGPYEQYF

D gene: -
V gene: TRBV27
clone size: -
J gene: TRBJ1-5
CDR3 DNA: TGTGCCAGCAGTTTCCGGGCATTTCCTCTCGGAGATCAGCCCCAGCATTTT
CDR3 protein: CASSFRAFPLGDQPQHF

D gene: -
V gene: TRBV30
clone size: few
J gene: TRBJ1-6
CDR3 DNA: TGTGCCTGGAGTGAGGCCTCACCCCTCCACTTT
CDR3 protein: CAWSEASPLHF

D gene: -
V gene: TRBV7-9
clone size: few
J gene: TRBJ1-2
CDR3 DNA: TGTGCCAGCAGCGCCCGGGGGGACTATGGCTACACCTTC
CDR3 protein: CASSARGDYGYTF

D gene: -
V gene: TRBV14
clone size: -
J gene: TRBJ2-6
CDR3 DNA: TGTGCCAGCAGCCAAGATGAGGAGGGACGTATCTCTGGGGCCAACGTCCTGACTTTC
CDR3 protein: CASSQDEEGRISGANVLTF

D gene: TRBD1
V gene: TRBV5-4
clone size: -
J gene: TRBJ1-5
CDR3 DNA: TGTGCCAGCAGCTCTGGGACAGATCAGCCCCAGCATTTT
CDR3 protein: CASSSGTDQPQHF

D gene: -
V gene: TRBV25-1
clone size: -
J gene: TRBJ2-5
CDR3 DNA: TGTGCCAGCAGTGAGTCCGGGCGCTTGGCCCAGTACTTC
CDR3 protein: CASSESGRLAQYF

D gene: -
V gene: TRBV6-1
clone size: few
J gene: TRBJ2-2
CDR3 DNA: TGTGCCAGCAGGGACACAGGGAACACCGGGGAGCTGTTTTTT
CDR3 protein: CASRDTGNTGELFF

D gene: -
V gene: TRBV19
clone size: -
J gene: TRBJ2-1
CDR3 DNA: TGTGCCAGTAGCAGCCCTGACAGGCGGGTTGAGCAGTTCTTC
CDR3 protein: CASSSPDRRVEQFF

D gene: -
V gene: TRBV19
clone size: few
J gene: TRBJ1-2
CDR3 DNA: TGTGCCAGTAGTGTTGCACGAAACTATGGCTACACCTTC
CDR3 protein: CASSVARNYGYTF

D gene: TRBD2
V gene: TRBV11-2
clone size: -
J gene: TRBJ2-3
CDR3 DNA: TGTGCCAGCAGCTCCGCTAGCGGGGGGGCCCCCACAGATACGCAGTATTTT
CDR3 protein: CASSSASGGAPTDTQYF

D gene: -
V gene: TRBV6-5
clone size: -
J gene: TRBJ2-2
CDR3 DNA: TGTGCCAGCAGTTGGCAGAGGAACACCGGGGAGCTGTTTTTT
CDR3 protein: CASSWQRNTGELFF

D gene: -
V gene: TRBV5-6
clone size: few
J gene: TRBJ2-7
CDR3 DNA: TGTGCCAGCAGCTTGGGGGTCTTAGCGGCCTACGAGCAGTACTTC
CDR3 protein: CASSLGVLAAYEQYF

D gene: -
V gene: TRBV7-3
clone size: -
J gene: TRBJ1-4
CDR3 DNA: TGTGCCAGCAGCTTATTGGGCTCTTCAACTAATGAAAAACTGTTTTTT
CDR3 protein: CASSLLGSSTNEKLFF

D gene: -
V gene: TRBV10-2
clone size: -
J gene: TRBJ1-1
CDR3 DNA: TGCGCCACCCGTTCCCAGGCGGACACTGAAGCTTTCTTT
CDR3 protein: CATRSQADTEAFF

D gene: -
V gene: TRBV4-1
clone size: -
J gene: TRBJ1-1
CDR3 DNA: TGCGCCAGCAGCCAAGATCAGGGAGCGAACACTGAAGCTTTCTTT
CDR3 protein: CASSQDQGANTEAFF

D gene: TRBD1
V gene: TRBV30
clone size: -
J gene: TRBJ1-3
CDR3 DNA: TGTGCCTGGAGTAACAGGGGTTCTGGAAACACCATATATTTT
CDR3 protein: CAWSNRGSGNTIYF

D gene: -
V gene: TRBV9
clone size: -
J gene: TRBJ2-2
CDR3 DNA: TGTGCCAGCAGCGTGGAGGGGTACACCGGGGAGCTGTTTTTT
CDR3 protein: CASSVEGYTGELFF

D gene: -
V gene: TRBV25-1
clone size: -
J gene: TRBJ1-5
CDR3 DNA: TGTGCCAGCAGCACAGGTTATAGCAATCAGCCCCAGCATTTT
CDR3 protein: CASSTGYSNQPQHF

D gene: -
V gene: TRBV30
clone size: -
J gene: TRBJ1-2
CDR3 DNA: TGTGCCTGGAGTGCGCAGAGGTATGGCTACACCTTC
CDR3 protein: CAWSAQRYGYTF

D gene: -
V gene: TRBV30
clone size: -
J gene: TRBJ1-2
CDR3 DNA: TGTGCCTCTGGAATGTCCGGGGGCTACACCTTC
CDR3 protein: CASGMSGGYTF

D gene: -
V gene: TRBV5-1
clone size: few
J gene: TRBJ1-1
CDR3 DNA: TGCGCCAGCAGCTTGCTGGGGTTGGGCACTGAAGCTTTCTTT
CDR3 protein: CASSLLGLGTEAFF

D gene: -
V gene: TRBV7-3
clone size: few
J gene: TRBJ2-5
CDR3 DNA: TGTGCCAGCAGCTTAGGGGCCGGCTTTCAAGAGACCCAGTACTTC
CDR3 protein: CASSLGAGFQETQYF

D gene: -
V gene: TRBV2
clone size: few
J gene: TRBJ2-3
CDR3 DNA: TGTGCCAGCAAGGACGGGGGCACAGATACGCAGTATTTT
CDR3 protein: CASKDGGTDTQYF

D gene: TRBD2
V gene: TRBV4-1
clone size: once
J gene: TRBJ2-1
CDR3 DNA: TGCGCCAGCAGCCAAGTACTAGCGCCCGAGAGCTCCTACAATGAGCAGTTCTTC
CDR3 protein: CASSQVLAPESSYNEQFF

D gene: -
V gene: TRBV11-2
clone size: -
J gene: TRBJ1-1
CDR3 DNA: TGTGCCAGCACTCTGAACAGCTACACTGAAGCTTTCTTT
CDR3 protein: CASTLNSYTEAFF